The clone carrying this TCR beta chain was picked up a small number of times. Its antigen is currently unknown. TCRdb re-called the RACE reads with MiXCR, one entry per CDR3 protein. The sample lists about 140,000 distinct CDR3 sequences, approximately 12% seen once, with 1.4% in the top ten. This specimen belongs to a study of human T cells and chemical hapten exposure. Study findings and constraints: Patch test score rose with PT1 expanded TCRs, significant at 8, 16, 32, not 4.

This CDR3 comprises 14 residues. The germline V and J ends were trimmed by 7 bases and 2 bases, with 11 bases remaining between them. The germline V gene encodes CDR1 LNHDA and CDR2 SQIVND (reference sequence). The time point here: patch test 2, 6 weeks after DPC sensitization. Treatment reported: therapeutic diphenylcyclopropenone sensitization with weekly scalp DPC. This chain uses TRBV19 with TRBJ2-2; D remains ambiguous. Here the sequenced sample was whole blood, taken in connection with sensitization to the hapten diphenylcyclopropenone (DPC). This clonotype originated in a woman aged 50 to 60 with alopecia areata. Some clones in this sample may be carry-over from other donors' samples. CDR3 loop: CASKDGRNTGELFF. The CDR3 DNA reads TGTGCCAGTAAGGACGGGCGAAACACCGGGGAGCTGTTTTTT.